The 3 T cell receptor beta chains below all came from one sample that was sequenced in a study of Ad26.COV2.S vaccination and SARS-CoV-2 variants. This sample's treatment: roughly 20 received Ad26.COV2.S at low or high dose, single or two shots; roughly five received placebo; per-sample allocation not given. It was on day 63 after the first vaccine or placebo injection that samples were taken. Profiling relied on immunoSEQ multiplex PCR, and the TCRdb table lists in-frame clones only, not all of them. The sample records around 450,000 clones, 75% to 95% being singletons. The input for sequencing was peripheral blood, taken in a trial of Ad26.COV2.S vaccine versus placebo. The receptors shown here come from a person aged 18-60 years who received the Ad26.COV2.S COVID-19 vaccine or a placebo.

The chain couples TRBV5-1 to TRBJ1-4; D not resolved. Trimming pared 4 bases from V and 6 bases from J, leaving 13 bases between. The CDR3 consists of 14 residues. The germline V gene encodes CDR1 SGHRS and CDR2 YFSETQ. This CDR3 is CASSPGGDDEKLFF. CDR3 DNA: TGCGCCAGCAGCCCCGGCGGTGATGATGAAAAACTGTTTTTT.

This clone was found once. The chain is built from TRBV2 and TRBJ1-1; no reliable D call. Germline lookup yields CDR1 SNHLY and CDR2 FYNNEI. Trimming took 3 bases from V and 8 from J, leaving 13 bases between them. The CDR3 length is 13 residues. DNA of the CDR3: TGTGCCAGCAGTGATCGCTTGTCAGCCGAAGCTTTCTTT. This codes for CASSDRLSAEAFF.

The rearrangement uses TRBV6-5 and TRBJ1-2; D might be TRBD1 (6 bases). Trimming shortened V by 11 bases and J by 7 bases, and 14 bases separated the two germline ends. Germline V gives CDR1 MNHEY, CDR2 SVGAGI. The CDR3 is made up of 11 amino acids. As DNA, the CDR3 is TGTGCCGCCAAGGGGGGGGGTGGCTACACCTTC. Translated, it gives CAAKGGGGYTF.